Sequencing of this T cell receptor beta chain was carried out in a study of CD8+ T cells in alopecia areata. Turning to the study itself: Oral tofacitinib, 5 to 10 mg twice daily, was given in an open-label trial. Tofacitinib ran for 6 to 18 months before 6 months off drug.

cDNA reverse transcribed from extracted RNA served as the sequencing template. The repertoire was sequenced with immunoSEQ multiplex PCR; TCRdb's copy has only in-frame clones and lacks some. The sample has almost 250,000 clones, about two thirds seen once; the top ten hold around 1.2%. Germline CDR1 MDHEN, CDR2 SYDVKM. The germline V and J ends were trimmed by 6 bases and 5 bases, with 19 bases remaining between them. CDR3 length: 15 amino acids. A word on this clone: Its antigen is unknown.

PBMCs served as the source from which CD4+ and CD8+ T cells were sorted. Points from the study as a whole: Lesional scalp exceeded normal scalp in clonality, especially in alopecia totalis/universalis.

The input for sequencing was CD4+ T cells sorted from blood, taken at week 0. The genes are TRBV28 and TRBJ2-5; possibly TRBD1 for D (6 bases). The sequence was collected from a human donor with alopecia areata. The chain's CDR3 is CASRPDTGRRETQYF. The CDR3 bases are TGTGCCAGCAGGCCCGATACAGGGCGCAGGGAGACCCAGTACTTC.